This T cell receptor (beta chain) was captured by sequencing in a study of blood T cell repertoires in COVID-19. Study information: COVID-19 samples collected from the United States, Italy and Spain covered acute and convalescent phases. From T cells, B-cell-depleted T cells, or PBMCs came the material, which was cDNA or gDNA.

In this sample, this clone turned up a few times. Germline V CDR1 and CDR2: SQVTM, ANQGSEA. The CDR3 consists of 11 residues. The V and J ends lost 6 bases and 3 bases respectively, with 9 bases between them. Per the study methods: Reference gene primers were amplified, and this amplification served to estimate nucleated cell counts. TCRdb's table, derived via immunoSEQ multiplex PCR, lists solely in-frame clones and lacks some. V and J calls plus clone size are reproduced from that table; the DNA served to infer D and trimming. The data show roughly 92,000 clones, about 89% seen once. Source material: peripheral blood. The TCR comes from a man aged 45-60 years with acute or convalescent COVID-19. The rearrangement links TRBV29-1 to TRBJ2-7, with unresolved D. The CDR3 loop is CSVAQNYEQYF. The CDR3, as DNA: TGCAGCGTCGCTCAGAACTACGAGCAGTACTTC.